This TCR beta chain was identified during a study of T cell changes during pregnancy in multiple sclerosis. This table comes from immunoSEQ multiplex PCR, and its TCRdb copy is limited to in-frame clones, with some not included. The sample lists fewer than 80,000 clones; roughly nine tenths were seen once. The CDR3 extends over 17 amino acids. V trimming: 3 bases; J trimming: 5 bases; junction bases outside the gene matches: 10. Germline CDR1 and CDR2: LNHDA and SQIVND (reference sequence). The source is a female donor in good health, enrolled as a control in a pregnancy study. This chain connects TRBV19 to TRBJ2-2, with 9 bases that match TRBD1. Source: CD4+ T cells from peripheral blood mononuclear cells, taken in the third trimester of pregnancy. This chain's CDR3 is CASSIYPGQGETGELFF. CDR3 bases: TGTGCCAGTAGTATTTATCCGGGACAGGGTGAAACCGGGGAGCTGTTTTTT.